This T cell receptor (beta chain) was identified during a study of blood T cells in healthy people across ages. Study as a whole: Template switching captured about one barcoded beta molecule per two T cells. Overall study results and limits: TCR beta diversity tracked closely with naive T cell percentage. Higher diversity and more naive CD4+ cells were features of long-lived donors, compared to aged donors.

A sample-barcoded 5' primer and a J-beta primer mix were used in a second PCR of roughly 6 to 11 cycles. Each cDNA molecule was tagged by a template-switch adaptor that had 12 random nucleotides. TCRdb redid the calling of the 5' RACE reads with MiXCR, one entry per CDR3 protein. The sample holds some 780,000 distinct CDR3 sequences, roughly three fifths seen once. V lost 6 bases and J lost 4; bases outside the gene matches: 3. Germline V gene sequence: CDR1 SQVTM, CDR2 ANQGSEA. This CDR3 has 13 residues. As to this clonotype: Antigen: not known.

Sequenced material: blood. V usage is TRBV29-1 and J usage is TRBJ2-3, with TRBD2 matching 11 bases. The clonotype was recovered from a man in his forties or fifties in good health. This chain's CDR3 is CSVLAGVADTQYF. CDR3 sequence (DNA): TGCAGCGTACTAGCGGGAGTCGCAGATACGCAGTATTTT.